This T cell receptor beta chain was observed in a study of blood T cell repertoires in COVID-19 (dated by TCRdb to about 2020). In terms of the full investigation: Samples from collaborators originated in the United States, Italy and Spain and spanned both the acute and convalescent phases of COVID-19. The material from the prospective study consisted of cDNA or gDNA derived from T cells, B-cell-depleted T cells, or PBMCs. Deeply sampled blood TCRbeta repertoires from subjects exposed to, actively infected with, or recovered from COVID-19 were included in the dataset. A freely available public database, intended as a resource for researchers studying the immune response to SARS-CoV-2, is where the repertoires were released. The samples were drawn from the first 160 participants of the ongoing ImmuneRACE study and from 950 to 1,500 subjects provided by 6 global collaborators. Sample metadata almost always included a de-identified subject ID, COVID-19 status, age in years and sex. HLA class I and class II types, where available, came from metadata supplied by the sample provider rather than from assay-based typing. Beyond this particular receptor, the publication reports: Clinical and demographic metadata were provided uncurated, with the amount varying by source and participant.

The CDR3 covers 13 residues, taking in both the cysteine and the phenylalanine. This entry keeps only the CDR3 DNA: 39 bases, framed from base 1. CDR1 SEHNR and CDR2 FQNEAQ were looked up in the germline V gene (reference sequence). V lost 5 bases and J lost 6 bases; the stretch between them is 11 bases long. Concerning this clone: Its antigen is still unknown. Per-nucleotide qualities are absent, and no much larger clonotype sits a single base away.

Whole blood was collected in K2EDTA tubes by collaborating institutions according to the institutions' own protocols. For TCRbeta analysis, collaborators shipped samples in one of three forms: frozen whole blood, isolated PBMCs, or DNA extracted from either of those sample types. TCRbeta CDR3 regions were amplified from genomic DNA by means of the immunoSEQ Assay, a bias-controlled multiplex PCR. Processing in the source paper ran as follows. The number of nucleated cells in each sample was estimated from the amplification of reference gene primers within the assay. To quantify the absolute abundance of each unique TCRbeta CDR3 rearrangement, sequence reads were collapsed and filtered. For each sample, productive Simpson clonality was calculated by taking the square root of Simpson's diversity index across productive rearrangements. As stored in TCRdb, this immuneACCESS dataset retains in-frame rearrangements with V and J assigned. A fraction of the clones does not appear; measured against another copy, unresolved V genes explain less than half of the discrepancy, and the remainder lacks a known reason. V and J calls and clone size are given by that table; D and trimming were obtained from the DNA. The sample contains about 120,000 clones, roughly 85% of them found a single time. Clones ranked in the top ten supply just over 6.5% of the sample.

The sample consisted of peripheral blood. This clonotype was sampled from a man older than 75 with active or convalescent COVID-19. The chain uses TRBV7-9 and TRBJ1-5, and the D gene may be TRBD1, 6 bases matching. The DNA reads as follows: TGTGCCAGCAGCCTAGGGGGGGGTCAGCCCCAGCATTTT. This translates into CASSLGGGQPQHF.